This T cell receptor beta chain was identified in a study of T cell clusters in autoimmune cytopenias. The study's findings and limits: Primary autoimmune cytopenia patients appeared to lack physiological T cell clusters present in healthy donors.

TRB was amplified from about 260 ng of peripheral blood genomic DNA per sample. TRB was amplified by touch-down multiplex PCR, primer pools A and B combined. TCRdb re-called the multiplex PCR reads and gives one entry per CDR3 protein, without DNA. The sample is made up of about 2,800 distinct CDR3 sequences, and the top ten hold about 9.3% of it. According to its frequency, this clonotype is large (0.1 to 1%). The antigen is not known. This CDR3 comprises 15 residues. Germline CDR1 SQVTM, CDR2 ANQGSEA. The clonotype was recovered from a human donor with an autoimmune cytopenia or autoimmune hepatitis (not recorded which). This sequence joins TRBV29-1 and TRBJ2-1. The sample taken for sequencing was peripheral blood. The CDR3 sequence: CSVEVNPTAYNEQFF.